This T cell receptor beta chain was sequenced in a study of cytomegalovirus exposure and HLA in healthy donors. In regard to this clone: Its antigen is currently unknown.

Primers for the PCR totalled 60 Vbeta and 13 Jbeta. The table came from immunoSEQ multiplex PCR; TCRdb's copy has only in-frame clones and leaves some out. Of around 170,000 clones in the sample, roughly 85% were seen once. The junction had 6 bases not matched to a gene; V was cut back by 1 base and J by 3 bases. CDR3 size: 17 residues. Germline V gene sequence: CDR1 LGHNA, CDR2 YSLEER. Study-level results: Previously analyzed data showed that most TCR beta V segments were productive at a frequency of about 87% or about 30%. Several of the most significant clusters appeared linked to common viral pathogens, based on a later analysis. The classifier was said to identify cytomegalovirus status with high specificity and sensitivity. Some public TCRs appeared in many individuals, while most sequences were rare.

This clonotype originated in a woman aged 40 to 50 in good health and CMV-seronegative. The source material was PBMCs. V is TRBV4-3 and J is TRBJ2-2; 9 bases are a match to TRBD2. The CDR3 loop is CASSQAVAGAYTGELFF. CDR3 coding DNA: TGCGCCAGCAGCCAAGCGGTAGCGGGAGCTTACACCGGGGAGCTGTTTTTT.